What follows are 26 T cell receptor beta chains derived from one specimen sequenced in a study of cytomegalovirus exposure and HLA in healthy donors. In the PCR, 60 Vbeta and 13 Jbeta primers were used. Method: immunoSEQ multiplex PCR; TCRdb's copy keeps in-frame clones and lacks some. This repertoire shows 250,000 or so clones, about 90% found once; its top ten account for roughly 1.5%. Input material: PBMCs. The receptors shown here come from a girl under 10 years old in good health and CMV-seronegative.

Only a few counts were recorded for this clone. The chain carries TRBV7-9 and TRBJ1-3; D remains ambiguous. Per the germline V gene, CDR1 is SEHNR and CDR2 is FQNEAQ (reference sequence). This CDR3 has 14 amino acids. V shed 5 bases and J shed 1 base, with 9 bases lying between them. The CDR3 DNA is TGTGCCAGCAGCCCCAGTGGTTCTGGAAACACCATATATTTT. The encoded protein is CASSPSGSGNTIYF. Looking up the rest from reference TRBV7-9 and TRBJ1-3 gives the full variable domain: DTGVSQNPRHKITKRGQNVTFRCDPISEHNRLYWYRQTLGQGPEFLTYFQNEAQLEKSRLLSDRFSAERPKGSFSTLEIQRTEQGDSAMYLCASSPSGSGNTIYFGEGSWLTVV.

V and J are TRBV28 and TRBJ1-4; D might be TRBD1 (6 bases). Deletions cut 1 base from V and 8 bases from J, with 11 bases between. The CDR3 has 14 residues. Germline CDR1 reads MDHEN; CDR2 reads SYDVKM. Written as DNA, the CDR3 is TGTGCCAGCAGTTTATTTCAGGGGTGGGAAAAACTGTTTTTT. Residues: CASSLFQGWEKLFF.

This CDR3 reads CASSLWTSGRVNEQFF. The DNA for the CDR3 is TGTGCCAGCAGCCTCTGGACTAGCGGGAGAGTTAATGAGCAGTTCTTC. The rearrangement uses TRBV9 and TRBJ2-1; 13 bases line up with TRBD2. CDR3 length equals 16 residues. The V gene end was trimmed by 4 bases and the J gene end by 7 bases; junction bases not matched to a gene: 8. Germline CDR1 reads SGDLS; CDR2 reads YYNGEE.

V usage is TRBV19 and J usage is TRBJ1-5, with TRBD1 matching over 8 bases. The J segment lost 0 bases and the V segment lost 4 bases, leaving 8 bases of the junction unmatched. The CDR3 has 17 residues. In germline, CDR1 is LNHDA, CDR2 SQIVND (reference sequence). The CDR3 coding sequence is TGTGCCAGTAGTAGGGCAGGGGGCACAAGTAGCAATCAGCCCCAGCATTTT. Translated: CASSRAGGTSSNQPQHF.

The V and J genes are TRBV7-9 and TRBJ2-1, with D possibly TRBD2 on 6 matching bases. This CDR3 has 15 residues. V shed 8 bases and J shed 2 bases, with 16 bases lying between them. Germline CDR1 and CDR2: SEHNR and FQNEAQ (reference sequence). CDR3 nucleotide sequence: TGTGCCAGCGGCTGGGGACTTGAAGCCTACAATGAGCAGTTCTTC. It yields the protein CASGWGLEAYNEQFF.

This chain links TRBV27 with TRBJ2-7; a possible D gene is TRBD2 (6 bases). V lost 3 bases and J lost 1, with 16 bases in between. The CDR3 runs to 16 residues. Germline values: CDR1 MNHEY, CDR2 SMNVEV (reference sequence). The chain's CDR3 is CASSFRGNLGSYEQYF. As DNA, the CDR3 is TGTGCCAGCAGTTTCCGCGGGAACCTGGGGTCCTACGAGCAGTACTTC.

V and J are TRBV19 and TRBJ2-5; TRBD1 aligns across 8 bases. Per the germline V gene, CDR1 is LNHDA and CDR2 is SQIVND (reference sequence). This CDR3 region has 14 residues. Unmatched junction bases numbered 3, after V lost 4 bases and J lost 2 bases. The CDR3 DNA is TGTGCCAGTAGTACGTACAGGGGGCAAGAGACCCAGTACTTC. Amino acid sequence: CASSTYRGQETQYF.

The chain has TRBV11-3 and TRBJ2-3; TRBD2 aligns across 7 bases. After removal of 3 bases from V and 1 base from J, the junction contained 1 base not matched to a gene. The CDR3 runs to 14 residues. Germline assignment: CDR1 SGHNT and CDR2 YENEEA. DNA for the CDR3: TGTGCCAGCAGCTTGAGCGGGGGCACAGATACGCAGTATTTT. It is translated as CASSLSGGTDTQYF.

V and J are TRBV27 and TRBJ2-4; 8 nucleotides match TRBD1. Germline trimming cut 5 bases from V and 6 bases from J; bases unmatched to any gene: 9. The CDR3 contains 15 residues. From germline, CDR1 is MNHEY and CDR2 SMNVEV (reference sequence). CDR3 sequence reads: CASSPPGQDRNIQYF. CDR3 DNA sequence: TGTGCCAGCAGTCCACCGGGACAGGATAGAAACATTCAGTACTTC.

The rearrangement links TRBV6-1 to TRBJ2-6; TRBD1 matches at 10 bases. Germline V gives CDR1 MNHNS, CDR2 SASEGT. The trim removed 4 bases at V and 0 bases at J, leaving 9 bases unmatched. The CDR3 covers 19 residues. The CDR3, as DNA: TGTGCCAGCAGTGGGCTGGTGGGACAGGGGTTCTCTGGGGCCAACGTCCTGACTTTC. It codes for CASSGLVGQGFSGANVLTF.

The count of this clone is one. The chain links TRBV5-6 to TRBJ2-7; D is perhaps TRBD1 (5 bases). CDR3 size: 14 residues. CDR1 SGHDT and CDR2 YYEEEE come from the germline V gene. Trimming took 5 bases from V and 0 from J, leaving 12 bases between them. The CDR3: CASSTGRSSYEQYF. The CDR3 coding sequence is TGTGCCAGCAGTACAGGACGGAGCTCCTACGAGCAGTACTTC.

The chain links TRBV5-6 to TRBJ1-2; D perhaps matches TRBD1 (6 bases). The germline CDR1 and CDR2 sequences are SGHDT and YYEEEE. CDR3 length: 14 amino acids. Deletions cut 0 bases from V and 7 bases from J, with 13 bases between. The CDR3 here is CASSLVWGRGGYTF. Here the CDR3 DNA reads TGTGCCAGCAGCTTGGTGTGGGGGCGCGGTGGCTACACCTTC.

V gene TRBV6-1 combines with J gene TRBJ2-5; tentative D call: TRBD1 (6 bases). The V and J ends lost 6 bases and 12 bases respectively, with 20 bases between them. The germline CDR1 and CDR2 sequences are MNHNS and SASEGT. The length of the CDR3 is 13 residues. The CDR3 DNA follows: TGTGCCAGCAGCCAGGAGTTGAGGGACAAAGAGTACTTC. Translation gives CASSQELRDKEYF.

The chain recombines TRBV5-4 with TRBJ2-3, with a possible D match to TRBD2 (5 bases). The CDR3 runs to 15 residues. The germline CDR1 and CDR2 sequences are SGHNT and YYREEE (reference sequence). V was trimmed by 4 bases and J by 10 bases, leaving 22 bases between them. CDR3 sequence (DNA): TGTGCCAGCAGCCACCCGCTAGCCGCGGGCGGCGCGCAGTATTTT. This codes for CASSHPLAAGGAQYF.

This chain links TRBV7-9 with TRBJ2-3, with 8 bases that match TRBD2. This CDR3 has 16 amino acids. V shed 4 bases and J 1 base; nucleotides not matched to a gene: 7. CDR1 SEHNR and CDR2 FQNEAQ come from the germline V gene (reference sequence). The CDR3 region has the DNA TGTGCCAGCAGCTCCGGGGGGGCACGGGGCACAGATACGCAGTATTTT. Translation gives CASSSGGARGTDTQYF.

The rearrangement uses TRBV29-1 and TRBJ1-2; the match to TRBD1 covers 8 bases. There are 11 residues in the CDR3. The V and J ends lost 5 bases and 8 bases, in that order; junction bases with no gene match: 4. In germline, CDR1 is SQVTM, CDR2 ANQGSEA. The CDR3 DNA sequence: TGCAGCGTTCCTGGACAGGGAGGCTACACCTTC. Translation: CSVPGQGGYTF. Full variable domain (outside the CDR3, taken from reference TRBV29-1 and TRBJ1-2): SAVISQKPSRDICQRGTSLTIQCQVDSQVTMMFWYRQQPGQSLTLIATANQGSEATYESGFVIDKFPISRPNLTFSTLTVSNMSPEDSSIYLCSVPGQGGYTFGSGTRLTVV.

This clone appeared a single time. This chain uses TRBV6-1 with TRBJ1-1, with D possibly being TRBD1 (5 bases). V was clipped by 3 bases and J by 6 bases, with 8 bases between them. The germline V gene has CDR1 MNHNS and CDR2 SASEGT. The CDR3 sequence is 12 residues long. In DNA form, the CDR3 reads TGTGCCAGCAGTGAGAAGGGGTCTGAAGCTTTCTTT. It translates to CASSEKGSEAFF.

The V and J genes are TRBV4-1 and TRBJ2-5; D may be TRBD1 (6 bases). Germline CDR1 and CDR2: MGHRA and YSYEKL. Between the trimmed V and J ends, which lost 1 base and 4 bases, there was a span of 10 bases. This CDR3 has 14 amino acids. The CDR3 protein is CASSQVFRGETQYF. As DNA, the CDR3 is TGCGCCAGCAGCCAAGTGTTCAGGGGAGAGACCCAGTACTTC.

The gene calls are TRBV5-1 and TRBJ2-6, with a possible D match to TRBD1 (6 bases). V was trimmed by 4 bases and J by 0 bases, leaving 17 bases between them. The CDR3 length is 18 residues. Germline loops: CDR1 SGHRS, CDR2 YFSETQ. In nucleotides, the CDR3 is TGCGCCAGCAGCCCAGACAGGCCTTACCTCTCTGGGGCCAACGTCCTGACTTTC. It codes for CASSPDRPYLSGANVLTF.

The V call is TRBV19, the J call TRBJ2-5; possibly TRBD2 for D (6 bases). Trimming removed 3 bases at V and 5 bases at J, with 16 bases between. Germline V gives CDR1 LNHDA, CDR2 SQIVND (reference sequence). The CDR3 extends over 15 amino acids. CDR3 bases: TGTGCCAGTAGTATGGAGGGCTATGGGTCGGAGACCCAGTACTTC. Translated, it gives CASSMEGYGSETQYF.

CDR3 nucleotide sequence: TGTGCCAGCTCACCCCGTTTAGCGGGACTGGATGAGCAGTTCTTC. Encoded protein: CASSPRLAGLDEQFF. This sequence joins TRBV18 and TRBJ2-1; TRBD2 matches at 8 bases. J was trimmed by 8 bases and V by 3 bases; bases with no gene match: 9. Germline V gene lookup returns CDR1 KGHSH and CDR2 LQKENI. The CDR3 loop spans 15 amino acids.

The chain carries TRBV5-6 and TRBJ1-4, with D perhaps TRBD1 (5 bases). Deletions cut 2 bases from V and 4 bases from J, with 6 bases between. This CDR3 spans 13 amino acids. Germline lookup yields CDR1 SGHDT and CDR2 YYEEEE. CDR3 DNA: TGTGCCAGCAGCTTCGGGGGTAATGAAAAACTGTTTTTT. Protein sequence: CASSFGGNEKLFF.

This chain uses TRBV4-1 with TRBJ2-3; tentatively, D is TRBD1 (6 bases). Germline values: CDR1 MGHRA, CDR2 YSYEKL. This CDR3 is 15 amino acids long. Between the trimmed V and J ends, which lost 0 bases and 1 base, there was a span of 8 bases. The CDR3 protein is CASSQEDRRTDTQYF. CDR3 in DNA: TGCGCCAGCAGCCAAGAAGACAGGCGCACAGATACGCAGTATTTT.

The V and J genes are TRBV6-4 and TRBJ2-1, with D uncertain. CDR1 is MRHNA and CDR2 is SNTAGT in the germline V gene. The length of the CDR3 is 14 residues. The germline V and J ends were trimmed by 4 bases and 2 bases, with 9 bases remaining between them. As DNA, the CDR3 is TGTGCCAGCAGTGTGGAGTGGCCCTACAATGAGCAGTTCTTC. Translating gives CASSVEWPYNEQFF.

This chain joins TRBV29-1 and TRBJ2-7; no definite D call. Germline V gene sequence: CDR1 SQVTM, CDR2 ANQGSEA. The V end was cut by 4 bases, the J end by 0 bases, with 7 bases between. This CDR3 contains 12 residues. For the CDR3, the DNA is TGCAGCGTTGGAGGCAGCTCCTACGAGCAGTACTTC. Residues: CSVGGSSYEQYF.

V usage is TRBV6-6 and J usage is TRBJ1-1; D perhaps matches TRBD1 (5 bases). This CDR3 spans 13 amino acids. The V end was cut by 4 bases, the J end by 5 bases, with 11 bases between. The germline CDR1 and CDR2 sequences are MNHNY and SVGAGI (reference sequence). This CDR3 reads CASSWGGVTEAFF. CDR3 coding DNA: TGTGCCAGCAGTTGGGGGGGAGTTACTGAAGCTTTCTTT.